The rows below give T cell receptor beta chains drawn from one sample of a study of T cells in Graves' hyperthyroidism and ophthalmopathy. TCRdb reprocessed the multiplex PCR reads with MiXCR, giving one entry per CDR3 protein. This sample has 500,000 or so distinct CDR3 sequences, with 17% found just once. The sample comprised blood. These receptors were collected from a woman under 30 with Graves' ophthalmopathy. The CDR3 runs from the conserved cysteine through the conserved F or W. A D gene is named only where the DNA matches it firmly. Clone size appears in some rows only: once, few, many, or a class for an expanded clone.

CDR3 protein	CDR3 DNA	clone size	D gene	J gene	V gene
CASSYSLDIAGGGNEQFF	TGTGCCAGCAGTTACTCCTTAGATATAGCGGGAGGGGGCAATGAGCAGTTCTTC	many	TRBD2	TRBJ2-1	TRBV28
CSGESERETQYF	TGCAGCGGCGAATCAGAGAGGGAGACCCAGTACTTC	NA	NA	TRBJ2-5	TRBV29-1
CASSPKWLDGELFF	TGTGCCAGCAGCCCCAAGTGGTTGGACGGGGAGCTGTTTTTT	NA	NA	TRBJ2-2	TRBV14
CASGFPIDSGGVVFEQYF	TGTGCCAGCGGTTTCCCTATCGATAGCGGGGGGGTGGTTTTCGAGCAGTACTTC	NA	TRBD2	TRBJ2-7	TRBV28
CAWSEGQGSPHF	TGTGCCTGGAGTGAGGGACAGGGGTCTCCCCACTTT	few	TRBD1	TRBJ1-6	TRBV30
CASSLGEAYTHNEQFF	TGTGCCAGCAGCTTAGGGGAGGCGTACACTCACAATGAGCAGTTCTTC	few	NA	TRBJ2-1	TRBV7-8
CATPDRFFNQPQHF	TGTGCCACCCCCGACAGGTTTTTCAATCAGCCCCAGCATTTT	many	NA	TRBJ1-5	TRBV28
CASRLKGNSYEQYF	TGTGCCAGCCGGTTGAAAGGGAACTCCTACGAGCAGTACTTC	many	NA	TRBJ2-7	TRBV27
CASSLEENSPLHF	TGTGCCAGCAGCTTAGAGGAGAATTCACCCCTCCACTTT	NA	NA	TRBJ1-6	TRBV7-9
CASSNLGQNTEAFF	TGTGCCAGCAGCAACTTGGGACAGAACACTGAAGCTTTCTTT	many	NA	TRBJ1-1	TRBV12-3/TRBV12-4
CASSEAGQDNEQFF	TGTGCCAGCAGTGAAGCGGGACAGGACAATGAGCAGTTCTTC	NA	TRBD1	TRBJ2-1	TRBV2
CAISSGTSGETGELFF	TGTGCCATCAGTTCCGGGACTAGCGGTGAGACCGGGGAGCTGTTTTTT	few	TRBD2	TRBJ2-2	TRBV10-3
CASSLEGGGCGYTF	TGCGCCAGCAGCTTGGAGGGGGGCGGCTGTGGCTACACCTTC	NA	NA	TRBJ1-2	TRBV5-1
CASSLEPGQSTEAFF	TGCGCCAGCAGCTTGGAGCCGGGACAGAGTACTGAAGCTTTCTTT	many	TRBD1	TRBJ1-1	TRBV5-1
CSVGGRLAGGVAYNEQFF	TGCAGCGTTGGAGGTCGACTAGCGGGAGGGGTAGCCTACAATGAGCAGTTCTTC	many	TRBD2	TRBJ2-1	TRBV29-1
CAISNRGPGTSGNNEQFF	TGTGCCATCAGTAACAGGGGGCCTGGGACTAGCGGAAACAATGAGCAGTTCTTC	NA	TRBD2	TRBJ2-1	TRBV10-3
CASSQEGGTAINEQFF	TGCGCCAGCAGCCAGGAAGGGGGGACGGCAATCAATGAGCAGTTCTTC	few	NA	TRBJ2-1	TRBV4-3
CASSPTAWLTGELFF	TGTGCCAGCAGCCCTACTGCATGGTTGACCGGGGAGCTGTTTTTT	few	NA	TRBJ2-2	TRBV7-3
CASSLRLGETQYF	TGTGCCAGCAGCTTACGACTAGGGGAGACCCAGTACTTC	many	NA	TRBJ2-5	TRBV7-3
CASSQDTEKLFF	TGTGCCAGCAGCCAAGATACTGAAAAACTGTTTTTT	many	NA	TRBJ1-4	TRBV4-2
CASSLTLGPSAGELFF	TGTGCCAGCAGCTTAACTTTAGGCCCCAGCGCCGGGGAGCTGTTTTTT	many	NA	TRBJ2-2	TRBV7-6
CAIKGEGLADTYEQYF	TGTGCCATCAAAGGAGAAGGGCTAGCGGACACCTACGAGCAGTACTTC	few	TRBD2	TRBJ2-7	TRBV10-3